This is a list of T cell receptor beta chains from one sample in a study of blood T cell repertoires in COVID-19. Clones were sequenced by immunoSEQ multiplex PCR, and TCRdb holds only the in-frame ones, with some missing. This sample has tens of thousands of clones, with about 86% found just once. The material sequenced was peripheral blood. The receptors here all came from a man at least 80 years old in a cohort sampled during active COVID-19. Both conserved end residues are part of each CDR3. D genes are given only for firm matches. Clone sizes are given selectively: once, few, many, or a class where the clone is expanded.

j_call | clone_size | v_call | d_call | cdr3_nt | cdr3_aa
TRBJ1-5 | NA | TRBV5-8 | NA | TGTGCCAGCAGCTTCGGTAATACAGGACAGCAGCCCCAGCATTTT | CASSFGNTGQQPQHF
TRBJ1-3 | NA | TRBV5-4 | NA | TGTGCCAGCAGCCGGCGGGACTTCTCTGGAAACACCATATATTTT | CASSRRDFSGNTIYF
TRBJ1-5 | NA | TRBV19 | NA | TGTGCCAGTAGTATATCGGGGCGGATAGGGGCGGGGGGTCAGCCCCAGCATTTT | CASSISGRIGAGGQPQHF
TRBJ1-2 | NA | TRBV10-2 | TRBD1 | TGCGCCGTACAGGGGGTCCGGAACTATGGCTACACCTTC | CAVQGVRNYGYTF
TRBJ1-5 | NA | TRBV9 | TRBD1 | TGTGCCAGCAGCCCCACAGGGGTCAATCAGCCCCAGCATTTT | CASSPTGVNQPQHF
TRBJ2-3 | NA | TRBV3-1/TRBV3-2 | TRBD2 | TGTGCCAGCAGCCAAGGGGGGACTAGCGCGACAGATACGCAGTATTTT | CASSQGGTSATDTQYF
TRBJ1-1 | NA | TRBV7-2 | NA | TGTGCCAGCAGCAAGCGGGGCGGGGCGGCCGGGAACACTGAAGCTTTCTTT | CASSKRGGAAGNTEAFF
TRBJ2-7 | NA | TRBV7-8 | TRBD2 | TGTGCCAGCAGCCCAGCGGGACTAGAGTACGAGCAGTACTTC | CASSPAGLEYEQYF
TRBJ1-1 | NA | TRBV6-5 | TRBD1 | TGTGCCAGCAGTAACGACAGGGGTACAGCTTTCTTT | CASSNDRGTAFF
TRBJ1-4 | NA | TRBV6-6 | TRBD1 | TGTGCCAGCAGTTACCAGGACAGGGTGGATGAAAAACTGTTTTTT | CASSYQDRVDEKLFF
TRBJ1-1 | NA | TRBV5-1 | NA | TGCGCCAGCAGCCGCGCCGGGACACGGAACACTGAAGCTTTCTTT | CASSRAGTRNTEAFF
TRBJ2-3 | NA | TRBV27 | TRBD2 | TGTGCCAGCAGGGGGGGGACTAGCGGGGCCGATACGCAGTATTTT | CASRGGTSGADTQYF
TRBJ1-2 | NA | TRBV3-1/TRBV3-2 | NA | TGTGCCAGCAGTATAGGCAGGCTTAACTATGGCTACACCTTC | CASSIGRLNYGYTF
TRBJ1-1 | few | TRBV2 | NA | TGTGCCAGCAGTGGACAGCGGGGCACTGAAGCTTTCTTT | CASSGQRGTEAFF
TRBJ2-2 | NA | TRBV27 | NA | TGTGCCAGCAGTTTTCGCGCCCGCGAAACCGGGGAGCTGTTTTTT | CASSFRARETGELFF
TRBJ1-1 | NA | TRBV7-9 | NA | TGTGCCAGCAGCCCGAGGGCAGGGGAGAGCACTGAAGCTTTCTTT | CASSPRAGESTEAFF
TRBJ2-5 | few | TRBV10-3 | TRBD2 | TGTGCCATCAGAGGGACTAGCGGGGGGCAAGAGACCCAGTACTTC | CAIRGTSGGQETQYF
TRBJ1-2 | NA | TRBV28 | NA | TGTGCCAGCAGACAAACAGCCTATGGCTACACCTTC | CASRQTAYGYTF
TRBJ1-2 | once | TRBV28 | NA | TGTGCCAGCAGTTGGCTTGGGGAGCGGGGCTACACCTTC | CASSWLGERGYTF
TRBJ1-1 | NA | TRBV7-9 | TRBD1 | TGTGCCAGCAGCTTAGATGGAATGGACAGGATTCGTCTGTTCTTT | CASSLDGMDRIRLFF
TRBJ2-5 | NA | TRBV11-2 | NA | TGTGCCAGCAGCTTATCCCTGTGGACCCAGTACTTC | CASSLSLWTQYF
TRBJ1-3 | NA | TRBV3-1/TRBV3-2 | NA | TGTGCCAGCAGCCCTGGGGGGGAGGCTGGAAACACCATATATTTT | CASSPGGEAGNTIYF
TRBJ2-5 | NA | TRBV5-1 | TRBD2 | TGCGCCAGCACCATGGGGTCTAGCGGGGGCCAAGAGACCCAGTACTTC | CASTMGSSGGQETQYF
TRBJ1-2 | NA | TRBV15 | NA | TGTGCCACCAGCAGAGATCTACAGTATGGCTACACCTTC | CATSRDLQYGYTF
TRBJ1-1 | once | TRBV3-1/TRBV3-2 | NA | TGTGCCAGCAGCCAAGGGAGAACTGAAGCTTTCTTT | CASSQGRTEAFF
TRBJ2-7 | once | TRBV5-1 | NA | TGCGCCAGCAGCTTGGAGGGGGATCCAATTACCTACGAGCAGTACTTC | CASSLEGDPITYEQYF
TRBJ1-5 | NA | TRBV5-3 | NA | TGTGCCAGAAGCCCTGCCGAGGGGCCCCAGCATTTT | CARSPAEGPQHF
TRBJ1-1 | NA | TRBV5-4 | TRBD1 | TGTGCCAGCAGCTTTCCCGGGACAGGGCAGAACACTGAAGCTTTCTTT | CASSFPGTGQNTEAFF
TRBJ2-2 | NA | TRBV4-1 | TRBD2 | TGCGCCAGCAGCCCCGCTTCTAGCGGGGTCGCCGGGGAGCTGTTTTTT | CASSPASSGVAGELFF
TRBJ1-1 | NA | TRBV9 | NA | TGTGCCAGCAGCTCTTCCTGGGGAGGGGGTTGGACTGAAGCTTTCTTT | CASSSSWGGGWTEAFF
TRBJ2-1 | NA | TRBV7-8 | NA | TGTGCCAGCAGCTTCCAGACAGAAACTGAGCAGTTCTTC | CASSFQTETEQFF
TRBJ1-4 | NA | TRBV13 | TRBD1 | TGTGCCAGCAGCTTAGGGACAGGGAACGAAAAACTGTTTTTT | CASSLGTGNEKLFF
TRBJ2-3 | NA | TRBV7-9 | TRBD2 | TGTGCCAGCAGCTTACTAGCGGGGAGCACAGATACGCAGTATTTT | CASSLLAGSTDTQYF
TRBJ2-3 | few | TRBV5-5 | TRBD1 | TGTGCCAGCAGCTACGAGGGGGCCCCAGATACGCAGTATTTT | CASSYEGAPDTQYF
TRBJ2-1 | once | TRBV19 | NA | TGTGCCAGTAGTATCCCCTCGGTTAGAGGCTATGAGCAGTTCTTC | CASSIPSVRGYEQFF
TRBJ1-5 | NA | TRBV12-2 | NA | TGTGCAAGTCGCCCACAGGGAGCCCCTGGGCAGCCCCAGCATTTT | CASRPQGAPGQPQHF
TRBJ1-5 | NA | TRBV24-1 | TRBD1 | TGTGCCACCAGTGATTTCCTTAATCCGGGACAGGGTGATAGCAATCAGCCCCAGCATTTT | CATSDFLNPGQGDSNQPQHF
TRBJ2-3 | NA | TRBV12-5 | TRBD1 | TGTGCTAGTGGTTTCATACAGGGGTGGGATACGCAGTATTTT | CASGFIQGWDTQYF
TRBJ1-4 | NA | TRBV6-6 | NA | TGTGCCAGCAGTTACGTGGAGGGGCGGGGTGATGAAAAACTGTTTTTT | CASSYVEGRGDEKLFF
TRBJ1-2 | NA | TRBV2 | TRBD1 | TGTGCCAGCAGCTCCCCGCAGGGGGCGCAGGGCTATGGCTACACCTTC | CASSSPQGAQGYGYTF
TRBJ2-7 | NA | TRBV5-8 | TRBD1 | TGTGCCAGCAGCTTGGCCCCGACAGGGGCCTACGAGCAGTACTTC | CASSLAPTGAYEQYF
TRBJ2-5 | NA | TRBV5-4 | NA | TGTGCCAGCAGCATCCCCGCGGCGGGAGAGACCCAGTACTTC | CASSIPAAGETQYF
TRBJ1-4 | NA | TRBV5-1 | TRBD1 | TGCGCCAGCAGCTTGGAGGCAGGGGGCCGGGAAAAACTGTTTTTT | CASSLEAGGREKLFF
TRBJ2-1 | NA | TRBV15 | NA | TGTGCCACCAGCAAAAAGCTAACGCTTGAGCAGTTCTTC | CATSKKLTLEQFF
TRBJ2-2 | NA | TRBV3-1/TRBV3-2 | NA | TGTGCCAGCAGCTACTCCCCGAACACCGGGGAGCTGTTTTTT | CASSYSPNTGELFF
TRBJ1-2 | NA | TRBV3-1/TRBV3-2 | NA | TGTGCCAGCAGCCAAGGACAGCTGAACTATGGCTACACCTTC | CASSQGQLNYGYTF
TRBJ1-2 | NA | TRBV6-5 | TRBD1 | TGTGCCAGCAGTTGGGGACAGGGGAATGGCTACACCTTC | CASSWGQGNGYTF
TRBJ2-2 | NA | TRBV19 | TRBD1 | TGTGCCAGTAGTTCCGGGACAGGGAACACCGGGGAGCTGTTTTTT | CASSSGTGNTGELFF
TRBJ1-5 | NA | TRBV6-4 | NA | TGTGCCAGCAGTCTTAGGGGTACCGAACAGCCCCAGCATTTT | CASSLRGTEQPQHF
TRBJ2-4 | NA | TRBV29-1 | NA | TGCAGCGTTGAAGGGTCCGGGAGCAAAAACATTCAGTACTTC | CSVEGSGSKNIQYF
TRBJ1-6 | NA | TRBV6-5 | NA | TGTGCCCGTAGCCGGGAGATTAATTCACCCCTCCACTTT | CARSREINSPLHF
TRBJ2-1 | NA | TRBV6-6 | TRBD1 | TGTGCCAGCAGTTACCCGGGACAGGGGGCGAATGAGCAGTTCTTC | CASSYPGQGANEQFF
TRBJ2-7 | NA | TRBV11-2 | TRBD1 | TGTGCCAGCAGCTTCGCGACAGGGGCCTACGAGCAGTACTTC | CASSFATGAYEQYF